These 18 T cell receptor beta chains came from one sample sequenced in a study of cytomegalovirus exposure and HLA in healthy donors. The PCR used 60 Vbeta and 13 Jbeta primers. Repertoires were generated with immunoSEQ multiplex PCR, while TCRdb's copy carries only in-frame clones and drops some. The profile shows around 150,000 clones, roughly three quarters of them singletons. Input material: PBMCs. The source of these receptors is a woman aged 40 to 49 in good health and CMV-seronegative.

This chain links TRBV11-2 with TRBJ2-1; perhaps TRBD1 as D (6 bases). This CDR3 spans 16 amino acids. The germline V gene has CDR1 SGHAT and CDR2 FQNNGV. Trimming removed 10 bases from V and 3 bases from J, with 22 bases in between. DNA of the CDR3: TGTGCCACCCTAAACCCCGCAGGGGCCTTCTACAATGAGCAGTTCTTC. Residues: CATLNPAGAFYNEQFF.

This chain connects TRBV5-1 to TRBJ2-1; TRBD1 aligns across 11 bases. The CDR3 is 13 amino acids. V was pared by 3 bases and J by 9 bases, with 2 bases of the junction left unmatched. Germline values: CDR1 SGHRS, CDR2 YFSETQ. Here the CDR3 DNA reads TGCGCCAGCAGCTGGACAGGGGGCCTTGAGCAGTTCTTC. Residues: CASSWTGGLEQFF.

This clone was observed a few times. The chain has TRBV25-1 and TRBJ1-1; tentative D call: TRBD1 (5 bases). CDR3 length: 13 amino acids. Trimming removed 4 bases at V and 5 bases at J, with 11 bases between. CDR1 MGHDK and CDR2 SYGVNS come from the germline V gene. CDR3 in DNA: TGTGCCAGCAGTGTTCAGGGAATAACTGAAGCTTTCTTT. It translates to CASSVQGITEAFF.

The CDR3 region is CASSYSGDRDQPQHF. The CDR3 nucleotides are TGTGCCAGCAGTTACTCCGGCGACAGGGATCAGCCCCAGCATTTT. The chain employs TRBV6-5 and TRBJ1-5; TRBD1 agrees at 7 bases. Losses at the gene ends were 0 bases for V and 5 bases for J; bases not matched to a gene: 4. This CDR3 region has 15 residues. Germline loops: CDR1 MNHEY, CDR2 SVGAGI.

The CDR3 DNA sequence: TGTGCCAGCAGCCAAGCCGACGGGGCAACTAATGAAAAACTGTTTTTT. Amino acid sequence: CASSQADGATNEKLFF. The gene calls are TRBV4-2 and TRBJ1-4, with D unresolved. Trimming shortened V by 1 base and J by 0 bases, and 9 bases separated the two germline ends. The germline gives CDR1 LGHNA, CDR2 YNFKEQ. The CDR3 is 16 amino acids.

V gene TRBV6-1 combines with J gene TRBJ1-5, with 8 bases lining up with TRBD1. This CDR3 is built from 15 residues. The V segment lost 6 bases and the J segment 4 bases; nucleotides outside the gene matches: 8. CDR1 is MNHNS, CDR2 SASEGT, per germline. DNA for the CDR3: TGTGCCAGCAGCCCCGGAGGGACAGGAAATCAGCCCCAGCATTTT. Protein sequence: CASSPGGTGNQPQHF.

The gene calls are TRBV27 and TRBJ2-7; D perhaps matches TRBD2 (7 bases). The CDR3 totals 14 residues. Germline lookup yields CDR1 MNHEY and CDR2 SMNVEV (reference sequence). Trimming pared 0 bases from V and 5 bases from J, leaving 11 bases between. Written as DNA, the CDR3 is TGTGCCAGCAGTTTATCGGGGGGGCTCAACGAGCAGTACTTC. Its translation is CASSLSGGLNEQYF.

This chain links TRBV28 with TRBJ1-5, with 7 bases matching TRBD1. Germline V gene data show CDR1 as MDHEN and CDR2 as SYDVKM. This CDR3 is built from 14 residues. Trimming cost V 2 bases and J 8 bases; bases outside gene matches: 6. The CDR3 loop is CASSLRQGYEPQHF. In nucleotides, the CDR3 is TGTGCCAGCAGTTTACGACAGGGTTACGAGCCCCAGCATTTT.

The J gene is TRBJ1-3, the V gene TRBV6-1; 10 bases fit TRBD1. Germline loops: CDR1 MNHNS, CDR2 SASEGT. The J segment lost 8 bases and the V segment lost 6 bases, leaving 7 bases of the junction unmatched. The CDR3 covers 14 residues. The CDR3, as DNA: TGTGCCAGCAGCGCCGGGACAGGGGTAGACACCATATATTTT. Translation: CASSAGTGVDTIYF.

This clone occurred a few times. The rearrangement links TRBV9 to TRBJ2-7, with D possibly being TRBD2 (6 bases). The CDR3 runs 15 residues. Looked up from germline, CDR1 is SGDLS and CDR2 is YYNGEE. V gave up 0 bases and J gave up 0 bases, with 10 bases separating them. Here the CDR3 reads CASSVEGGDSYEQYF. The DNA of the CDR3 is TGTGCCAGCAGCGTAGAGGGCGGGGACTCCTACGAGCAGTACTTC.

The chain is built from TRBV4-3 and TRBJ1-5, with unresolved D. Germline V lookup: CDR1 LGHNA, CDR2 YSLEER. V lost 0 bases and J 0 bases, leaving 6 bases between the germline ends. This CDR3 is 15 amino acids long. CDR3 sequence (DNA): TGCGCCAGCAGCCAAGAAGGAGTTAGCAATCAGCCCCAGCATTTT. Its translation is CASSQEGVSNQPQHF.

Here the CDR3 DNA reads TGTGCCAGTAGTGGGACAGTCCAGGGTGAAAAACTGTTTTTT. Protein: CASSGTVQGEKLFF. This chain links TRBV19 with TRBJ1-4; 7 bases line up with TRBD1. Germline V lookup: CDR1 LNHDA, CDR2 SQIVND (reference sequence). The CDR3 consists of 14 residues. V dropped 5 bases and J dropped 7; count of bases not matched to a gene: 7. Drawing the rest from reference TRBV19 and TRBJ1-4, the complete variable domain is DGGITQSPKYLFRKEGQNVTLSCEQNLNHDAMYWYRQDPGQGLRLIYYSQIVNDFQKGDIAEGYSVSREKKESFPLTVTSAQKNPTAFYLCASSGTVQGEKLFFGSGTQLSVL.

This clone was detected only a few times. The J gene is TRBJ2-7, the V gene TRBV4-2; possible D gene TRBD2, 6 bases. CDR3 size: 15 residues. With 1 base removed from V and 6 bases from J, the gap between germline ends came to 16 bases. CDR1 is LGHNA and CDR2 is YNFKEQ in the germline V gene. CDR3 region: CASSQGDSRAGEQYF. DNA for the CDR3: TGTGCCAGCAGCCAAGGGGACTCGAGGGCGGGCGAGCAGTACTTC.

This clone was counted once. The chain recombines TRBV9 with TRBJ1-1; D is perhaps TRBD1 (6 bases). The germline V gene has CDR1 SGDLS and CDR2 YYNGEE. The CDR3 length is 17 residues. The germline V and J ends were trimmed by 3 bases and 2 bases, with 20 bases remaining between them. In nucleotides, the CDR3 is TGTGCCAGCAGCGGACGAACTGGGGGCAAAGGAAACACTGAAGCTTTCTTT. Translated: CASSGRTGGKGNTEAFF.

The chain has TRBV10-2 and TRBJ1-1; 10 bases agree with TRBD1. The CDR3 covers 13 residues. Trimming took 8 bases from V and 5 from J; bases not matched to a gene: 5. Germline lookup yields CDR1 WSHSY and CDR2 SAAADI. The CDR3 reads CASGGQGRTEAFF. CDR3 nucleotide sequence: TGCGCCAGCGGGGGACAGGGGAGAACTGAAGCTTTCTTT.

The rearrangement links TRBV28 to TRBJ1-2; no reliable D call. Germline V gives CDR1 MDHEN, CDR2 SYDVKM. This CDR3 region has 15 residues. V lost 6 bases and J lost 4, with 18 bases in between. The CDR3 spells CASSPPWRLGYGYTF. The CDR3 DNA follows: TGTGCCAGCAGCCCCCCGTGGAGGTTAGGCTATGGCTACACCTTC.

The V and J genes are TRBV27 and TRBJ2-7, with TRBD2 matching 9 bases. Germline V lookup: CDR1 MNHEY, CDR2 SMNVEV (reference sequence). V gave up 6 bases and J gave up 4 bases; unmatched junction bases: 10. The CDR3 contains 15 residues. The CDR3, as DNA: TGTGCCAGCAGCTTCTCTTCTAGCGGGATGTACGAGCAGTACTTC. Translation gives CASSFSSSGMYEQYF.

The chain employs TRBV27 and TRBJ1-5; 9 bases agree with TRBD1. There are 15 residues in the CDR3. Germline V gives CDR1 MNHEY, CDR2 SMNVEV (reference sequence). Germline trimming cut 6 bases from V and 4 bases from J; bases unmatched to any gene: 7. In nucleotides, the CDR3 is TGTGCCAGCAGGACCCAAGGGACAGGGAATCAGCCCCAGCATTTT. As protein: CASRTQGTGNQPQHF.